This T cell receptor (beta chain) was recovered during a study of T cells expressing NK-cell markers (dated by TCRdb to the early 2020s). Regarding the research as a whole: Three sorted T-cell subsets (CD3+CD56+NKG2C+, CD3+CD56+NKG2C- and CD3+CD56-NKG2C+) from seven to nine donors had their TCR beta-chain repertoires profiled. Most of the eight sequenced donors were HCMV-seropositive and one was HCMV-seronegative. The eight sequenced donors were randomly selected healthy volunteers, three men and five women. The libraries were sequenced on Illumina HiSeq 2000/2500, MiSeq or NextSeq, producing 2 x 150 bp reads. Points the paper makes about the study in general: Those dominant clonotypes were again the most abundant among CD3+CD56-NKG2C+ cells in a few donors, at about 25-60.1%. Whether the expanded NKG2C-expressing T cell clones were specific for HCMV antigens was left unclear. In six donors, the dominant CD3+CD56+NKG2C+ clonotypes were among the top 10 CD8+ clonotypes and accounted for about 1.0-7.5% of CD8+ T cells.

Measured from the cysteine to the phenylalanine, the CDR3 is 15 residues long. The record lacks a DNA sequence. According to the germline V gene, CDR1 reads SGHNT and CDR2 reads YENEEA. Reads for this sample came from an Illumina HiSeq 2000. TCR beta cDNA libraries were prepared using 5'RACE template switching, which introduced a universal primer site and unique molecular identifiers. Priming for cDNA synthesis came from the TCR beta constant segment, and two successive PCR amplification steps followed. As for the original processing: MIGEC was used to demultiplex reads and group the reads by UMI, and MiTCR was used to assemble and quantify clonotypes. To remove erroneous sequences, TCR cDNA sequences were retained only when supported by two or more reads. Downstream repertoire analysis used the tcR package, and clonotypes were matched across fractions by CDR3 nucleotide sequence plus V segment. VDJmatch was used to annotate antigen specificity against VDJdb, with one amino acid substitution in CDR3 allowed. The reads underwent TCRdb reprocessing, giving one record for each CDR3 protein sequence and no DNA. The authors' filters were not applied to this entry. In this sample's table one finds about 140,000 distinct CDR3 sequences. The top ten clones comprise 9.5% to 15% of the sample.

To determine HCMV serostatus, a commercial ELISA kit was used to detect HCMV-specific IgG in serum. Ficoll density gradient centrifugation was used to isolate peripheral blood mononuclear cells from blood. A remark on this clonotype: Its antigen target is currently unknown.

Material: blood T cells: a sorted CD56 or NKG2C T cell subset, CD4+ or CD8+ T cells, or bulk PBMC T cells (not recorded which). This chain is built from TRBV11-3 and TRBJ2-1; with no DNA, the TCRdb D assignment of TRBD2 cannot be verified. The clonotype originates from a man younger than 30 in good health. Donor details come from another sample of the same person, matched by shared clones. CDR3 protein: CASSLAPSGGHEQFF.